This T cell receptor (beta chain) emerged from a study of blood T cell repertoires in COVID-19. About the research overall: Specimens from acute and convalescent COVID-19 originated in the United States, Italy and Spain.

Sequenced by immunoSEQ multiplex PCR; TCRdb stores in-frame clones only, minus some. The data contain roughly 30,000 clones, around 89% of them seen just once; the ten biggest clones take up roughly 3.9%. The CDR3 contains 16 residues. Germline V gene data show CDR1 as SGHVS and CDR2 as FQNEAQ. Unmatched junction bases numbered 5, after V lost 5 bases and J lost 1 base. V and J are TRBV7-8 and TRBJ1-5, with TRBD1 identical over 10 bases. The sample comprised peripheral blood. The TCR comes from a human donor in a cohort sampled during active COVID-19. CDR3 sequence: CASSQATGGSNQPQHF. The CDR3 bases are TGTGCCAGCAGCCAGGCGACAGGGGGCAGCAATCAGCCCCAGCATTTT.